Below are 20 T cell receptor beta chains sequenced from a single sample in a study of shared clonotypes between healthy human individuals. Only in-frame clones appear in the TCRdb table, and some are missing; sequencing was by immunoSEQ multiplex PCR. The table shows millions of clones, with approximately 95% occurring only once. Material: naive CD4+ T cells from PBMCs. Described subset: CD45RA+ positively selected. These receptors all stem from a man aged 18 to 30 in good health. Some clones in this sample may be carry-over from other donors' samples.

The genes are TRBV29-1 and TRBJ1-6; the match to TRBD1 covers 7 bases. The CDR3 sequence is 14 residues long. With 7 bases clipped from V and 8 bases from J, the junction kept 11 bases outside the gene matches. Germline CDR1 reads SQVTM; CDR2 reads ANQGSEA. The CDR3 coding sequence is TGCAGCGCCAGGGGGACGGCTAAAGATTCACCCCTCCACTTT. Protein product: CSARGTAKDSPLHF.

This chain uses TRBV25-1 with TRBJ2-5; D not resolved. The V and J ends lost 1 base and 2 bases respectively, with 11 bases between them. Germline CDR1 is MGHDK and CDR2 is SYGVNS. CDR3 size: 15 residues. The CDR3, as DNA: TGTGCCAGCAGTGAATTGGGTGGGGAACAAGAGACCCAGTACTTC. This codes for CASSELGGEQETQYF. The full variable domain, rest sourced from reference TRBV25-1 and TRBJ2-5, is EADIYQTPRYLVIGTGKKITLECSQTMGHDKMYWYQQDPGMELHLIHYSYGVNSTEKGDLSSESTVSRIRTEHFPLTLESARPSHTSQYLCASSELGGEQETQYFGPGTRLLVL.

This clone came up once. The CDR3 coding sequence is TGCAGCGTTGGCGTCCTTTCTAACTATGGCTACACCTTC. It encodes CSVGVLSNYGYTF. V is TRBV29-1 and J is TRBJ1-2; no definite D call. The CDR3 is 13 amino acids. V dropped 4 bases and J dropped 0 bases, with 9 bases sitting between them. Germline CDR1 is SQVTM and CDR2 is ANQGSEA.

This clone was recorded once. The chain links TRBV28 to TRBJ2-5, with a tentative D call TRBD1 (6 bases). V was clipped by 5 bases and J by 2 bases, with 15 bases between them. From germline, CDR1 is MDHEN and CDR2 SYDVKM. The CDR3 extends over 15 amino acids. CDR3 DNA sequence: TGTGCCAGCAGTAGCCGGTGGGACAAGCAAGAGACCCAGTACTTC. The encoded protein is CASSSRWDKQETQYF.

The genes are TRBV19 and TRBJ2-7; 7 nucleotides line up with TRBD1. This CDR3 is built from 15 residues. CDR1 is LNHDA and CDR2 is SQIVND in the germline V gene (reference sequence). Trimming removed 3 bases from V and 3 bases from J; junction bases left unmatched: 8. The CDR3 bases are TGTGCCAGTAGTATTGGGGACAGAGCTTTCTACGAGCAGTACTTC. This encodes CASSIGDRAFYEQYF.

About this clone itself: This CDR3 is also generated by other DNA sequences in the sample. The J gene is TRBJ1-5, the V gene TRBV6-1, with 7 nucleotides matching TRBD1. This CDR3 has 14 residues. The trim removed 6 bases at V and 6 bases at J, leaving 8 bases unmatched. CDR1 is MNHNS, CDR2 SASEGT, per germline. The CDR3 reads CASSERGLGQPQHF. In DNA, the CDR3 is TGTGCCAGCAGCGAGAGGGGGCTTGGTCAGCCCCAGCATTTT.

This rearrangement joins TRBV19 to TRBJ2-5; weak D call: TRBD2 (6 bases). Trimming stripped 3 bases from V and 3 bases from J, with 14 bases between. Per the germline V gene, CDR1 is LNHDA and CDR2 is SQIVND (reference sequence). The CDR3 extends over 15 amino acids. CDR3: CASSITGTGKETQYF. In DNA form, the CDR3 reads TGTGCCAGTAGTATTACCGGGACTGGTAAAGAGACCCAGTACTTC.

The chain joins TRBV5-6 to TRBJ1-3; perhaps TRBD1 as D (6 bases). The CDR3 is 16 amino acids. Germline lookup yields CDR1 SGHDT and CDR2 YYEEEE. V was trimmed by 0 bases and J by 0 bases, leaving 10 bases between them. This CDR3 is CASSLAGGGSGNTIYF. The CDR3 DNA reads TGTGCCAGCAGCTTGGCCGGGGGCGGCTCTGGAAACACCATATATTTT.

Turning to this clone: Other DNA sequences in this sample translate to the same CDR3. CDR3 sequence reads: CASSLGLAGTYEQYF. CDR3 coding DNA: TGCGCCAGCAGCTTGGGATTAGCGGGAACCTACGAGCAGTACTTC. The rearrangement joins TRBV5-1 to TRBJ2-7, with 8 bases matching TRBD2. The CDR3 runs 15 residues. The V and J ends lost 0 bases and 2 bases, in that order; junction bases with no gene match: 4. Germline CDR1 is SGHRS and CDR2 is YFSETQ.

In its sample, this clone was seen once. The chain combines TRBV27 with TRBJ2-3; 8 bases align to TRBD2. Losses at the gene ends were 0 bases for V and 5 bases for J; bases not matched to a gene: 7. This CDR3 spans 16 amino acids. Germline V gene data show CDR1 as MNHEY and CDR2 as SMNVEV (reference sequence). The CDR3 loop reads CASSLSSGSVKDTQYF. CDR3 DNA: TGTGCCAGCAGTTTATCCAGCGGGAGTGTAAAAGATACGCAGTATTTT.

The chain couples TRBV15 to TRBJ1-4; D not certain. This CDR3 has 15 amino acids. The germline V gene encodes CDR1 LNHNV and CDR2 YYDKDF (reference sequence). V was shortened by 3 bases and J by 0 bases, with 8 bases between the two germline ends. The CDR3 nucleotides read TGTGCCACCAGCAGGGGGAGTCCAACTAATGAAAAACTGTTTTTT. Protein: CATSRGSPTNEKLFF.

In its sample, this clone was seen once. This chain connects TRBV9 to TRBJ2-1; D is ambiguous. Germline V lookup: CDR1 SGDLS, CDR2 YYNGEE. Trimming took off 3 bases at V and 0 bases at J, with 7 bases between the two ends. The CDR3 covers 14 residues. The CDR3 DNA reads as TGTGCCAGCAGCGGGGTAAACTCCTACAATGAGCAGTTCTTC. Protein sequence: CASSGVNSYNEQFF.

The chain employs TRBV19 and TRBJ2-5, with 8 bases identical to TRBD1. The CDR3 contains 13 residues. CDR1 is LNHDA and CDR2 is SQIVND in the germline V gene (reference sequence). Trimming took 3 bases from V and 4 from J; bases not matched to a gene: 1. The chain's CDR3 is CASSIQGAETQYF. The CDR3 DNA sequence: TGTGCCAGTAGTATCCAGGGGGCAGAGACCCAGTACTTC.

The rearrangement joins TRBV27 to TRBJ1-1, with 11 bases matching TRBD1. The V gene's germline CDR1 is MNHEY and CDR2 SMNVEV (reference sequence). V lost 5 bases and J lost 6; bases outside the gene matches: 8. CDR3 length: 15 amino acids. The CDR3 DNA sequence: TGTGCCAGCAGTCCATGGACAGGGGGCGTCCCTGAAGCTTTCTTT. Protein: CASSPWTGGVPEAFF.

The CDR3 sequence is CASSLVQAPVGGYTF. Written as DNA, the CDR3 is TGTGCCAGCAGCTTGGTCCAGGCCCCGGTGGGTGGCTACACCTTC. The chain uses TRBV5-5 and TRBJ1-2, with no clear D. The CDR3 length is 15 residues. V was trimmed by 0 bases and J by 7 bases, leaving 16 bases between them. Germline V gene sequence: CDR1 SGHKS, CDR2 YYEKEE (reference sequence). The variable domain in full, completed from reference TRBV5-5 and TRBJ1-2, reads DAGVTQSPTHLIKTRGQQVTLRCSPISGHKSVSWYQQVLGQGPQFIFQYYEKEERGRGNFPDRFSARQFPNYSSELNVNALLLGDSALYLCASSLVQAPVGGYTFGSGTRLTVV.

On this clone itself: The sample has other DNA sequences that encode this CDR3 too. This sequence joins TRBV6-5 and TRBJ2-7; the D gene is possibly TRBD2 (5 bases). CDR1 and CDR2 from the germline V gene are MNHEY and SVGAGI. Trimming took off 3 bases at V and 3 bases at J, with 9 bases between the two ends. The CDR3 covers 13 residues. The chain's CDR3 is CASSYRSGYEQYF. CDR3 in DNA: TGTGCCAGCAGTTATCGGAGCGGCTACGAGCAGTACTTC.

Here the CDR3 DNA reads TGTGCCAGCAGTTTGCCCAGGGCCCAAGAGACCCAGTACTTC. Its protein is CASSLPRAQETQYF. The V and J genes are TRBV28 and TRBJ2-5; a possible D gene is TRBD1 (5 bases). In germline, CDR1 is MDHEN, CDR2 SYDVKM. V shed 3 bases and J shed 1 base, with 9 bases lying between them. CDR3 length equals 14 residues.

The chain employs TRBV5-8 and TRBJ1-1; D possibly corresponds to TRBD1 (5 bases). V was shortened by 3 bases and J by 4 bases, with 10 bases between the two germline ends. Germline values: CDR1 SGHTS, CDR2 YDEGEE. The CDR3 loop spans 13 amino acids. The CDR3 reads CASSYYRPTEAFF. The CDR3 coding sequence is TGTGCCAGCAGCTATTACAGGCCCACTGAAGCTTTCTTT.

The J gene is TRBJ1-2, the V gene TRBV28; D is ambiguous. Germline V gene sequence: CDR1 MDHEN, CDR2 SYDVKM. The CDR3 sequence is 14 residues long. V was cut by 6 bases and J by 3 bases, with 14 bases left in between. The CDR3 DNA follows: TGTGCCAGCAGATTCCCGTTGGTTCACTATGGCTACACCTTC. Translating it yields CASRFPLVHYGYTF.

The rearrangement uses TRBV30 and TRBJ2-4, with D tentatively TRBD1 (5 bases). From germline, CDR1 is GTSNPN and CDR2 SVGIG (reference sequence). The CDR3 is made up of 13 amino acids. CDR3 sequence: CAGARPTRNIQYF. The CDR3 bases are TGTGCAGGGGCGCGCCCAACCCGAAACATTCAGTACTTC.